One sample yielded the 22 T cell receptor beta chains listed below, sequenced in a study of blood T cell repertoires in COVID-19. Profiling relied on immunoSEQ multiplex PCR, and the TCRdb table lists in-frame clones only, not all of them. The sample has 92,000 or so clones; more than 70% are singletons. Input material: peripheral blood. Receptor source: a woman aged 80 or over with acute or convalescent COVID-19.

The rearrangement links TRBV15 to TRBJ2-4, with 7 bases identical to TRBD1. V trimming: 0 bases; J trimming: 4 bases; junction bases outside the gene matches: 6. Looked up from germline, CDR1 is LNHNV and CDR2 is YYDKDF (reference sequence). The CDR3 loop spans 16 amino acids. In DNA, the CDR3 is TGTGCCACCAGCAGAGACGAAAACAGGGGTAAAAACATTCAGTACTTC. Its translation: CATSRDENRGKNIQYF.

The chain recombines TRBV27 with TRBJ2-3; D unresolved. Germline assignment: CDR1 MNHEY and CDR2 SMNVEV (reference sequence). CDR3 size: 13 residues. V shed 6 bases and J shed 3 bases, with 10 bases lying between them. The CDR3 is CASRPRMTDTQYF. The CDR3, as DNA: TGTGCCAGCAGACCGCGGATGACAGATACGCAGTATTTT.

The count of this clone is one. This rearrangement joins TRBV30 to TRBJ1-3; TRBD1 matches at 9 bases. The germline V gene has CDR1 GTSNPN and CDR2 SVGIG (reference sequence). The CDR3 extends over 14 amino acids. The J segment lost 0 bases and the V segment lost 8 bases, leaving 5 bases of the junction unmatched. The CDR3 nucleotides are TGTGCCGGTGGGACAGGGAACTCTGGAAACACCATATATTTT. Translation gives CAGGTGNSGNTIYF. Variable domain in full (rest from reference TRBV30 and TRBJ1-3): SQTIHQWPATLVQPVGSPLSLECTVEGTSNPNLYWYRQAAGRGLQLLFYSVGIGQISSEVPQNLSASRPQDRQFILSSKKLLLSDSGFYLCAGGTGNSGNTIYFGEGSWLTVV.

This clone was seen a handful of times. The rearrangement joins TRBV29-1 to TRBJ2-2; D is uncertain. The CDR3 extends over 12 amino acids. The V gene's germline CDR1 is SQVTM and CDR2 ANQGSEA. CDR3 nucleotide sequence: TGCAGTTCTTCTACGAACACCGGGGAGCTGTTTTTT. Protein sequence: CSSSTNTGELFF.

The chain is built from TRBV19 and TRBJ2-1, with 7 bases fitting TRBD1. V was clipped by 4 bases and J by 1 base; unmatched bases: 7. The CDR3 has 16 residues. Germline values: CDR1 LNHDA, CDR2 SQIVND (reference sequence). The CDR3 region has the DNA TGTGCCAGTAGTAGCGACAGGGCCCCGTCCTACAATGAGCAGTTCTTC. This codes for CASSSDRAPSYNEQFF.

The rearrangement links TRBV18 to TRBJ1-1; D not certain. The CDR3 is made up of 14 amino acids. The germline gives CDR1 KGHSH, CDR2 LQKENI. Trimming took off 3 bases at V and 2 bases at J, with 10 bases between the two ends. CDR3 nucleotide sequence: TGTGCCAGCTCACCTAGACGGGGAAACACTGAAGCTTTCTTT. It codes for CASSPRRGNTEAFF.

This chain joins TRBV19 and TRBJ2-7; the D gene is possibly TRBD1 (6 bases). V was pared by 1 base and J by 1 base, with 8 bases between. CDR3 length: 14 residues. Germline CDR1 LNHDA, CDR2 SQIVND (reference sequence). CDR3 nucleotide sequence: TGTGCCAGTAGTATAGGAGACAGGTCCTACGAGCAGTACTTC. Translation gives CASSIGDRSYEQYF.

V usage is TRBV19 and J usage is TRBJ1-1; the D gene is possibly TRBD1 (5 bases). The CDR3 covers 15 residues. Trimming cost V 3 bases and J 5 bases, with 16 bases left between them. The germline CDR1 and CDR2 sequences are LNHDA and SQIVND (reference sequence). CDR3 protein: CASSIVPAGGTEAFF. Written as DNA, the CDR3 is TGTGCCAGTAGTATTGTTCCAGCTGGGGGGACTGAAGCTTTCTTT.

The rearrangement links TRBV5-1 to TRBJ1-1; D is unresolved. V was shortened by 0 bases and J by 1 base, with 7 bases between the two germline ends. The CDR3 sequence is 14 residues long. From germline, CDR1 is SGHRS and CDR2 YFSETQ. The CDR3 sequence is CASSLDGPNTEAFF. The CDR3 nucleotides read TGCGCCAGCAGCTTGGACGGTCCGAACACTGAAGCTTTCTTT.

V is TRBV18 and J is TRBJ2-5; no firm D call. Per germline, CDR1 KGHSH and CDR2 LQKENI. The CDR3 covers 17 residues. Trimming cost V 3 bases and J 5 bases, with 22 bases left between them. The CDR3 region is CASSPASVPRGWETQYF. CDR3 nucleotide sequence: TGTGCCAGCTCACCGGCTTCGGTCCCCCGAGGATGGGAGACCCAGTACTTC.

The chain carries TRBV5-1 and TRBJ1-1, with D possibly matching TRBD1 (5 bases). Germline CDR1 is SGHRS and CDR2 is YFSETQ. CDR3 length: 15 amino acids. V was cut by 4 bases and J by 2 bases, with 15 bases left in between. The CDR3 bases are TGCGCCAGCAGCGAGGTAGGGGTGCGTAACACTGAAGCTTTCTTT. Its translation is CASSEVGVRNTEAFF.

This chain connects TRBV2 to TRBJ1-2; 9 nucleotides align to TRBD1. Germline assignment: CDR1 SNHLY and CDR2 FYNNEI. V lost 6 bases and J lost 4; bases outside the gene matches: 3. The CDR3 contains 13 residues. The CDR3 bases are TGTGCCAGCAGGGGACAGGGAACCTATGGCTACACCTTC. It translates to CASRGQGTYGYTF.

The V and J genes are TRBV5-4 and TRBJ2-3; 7 bases match TRBD2. Germline loops: CDR1 SGHNT, CDR2 YYREEE (reference sequence). The CDR3 loop spans 14 amino acids. V dropped 3 bases and J dropped 1; count of bases not matched to a gene: 2. CDR3 nucleotides: TGTGCCAGCAGCTGGGACTACCGCACAGATACGCAGTATTTT. Protein: CASSWDYRTDTQYF.

This clone was counted a few times. The V call is TRBV21-1, the J call TRBJ1-1; the table's TRBD1 call for D was not verified on the DNA. TRBV21-1 constitutes a pseudogene. This CDR3 has 18 residues. This CDR3 reads CASSATGAPARGFTEAFF. The CDR3 nucleotides are TGTGCCAGCAGCGCCACAGGGGCCCCGGCCCGTGGGTTCACTGAAGCTTTCTTT.

The gene calls are TRBV9 and TRBJ2-3; 13 positions match TRBD2. This CDR3 has 16 residues. After removal of 0 bases from V and 5 bases from J, the junction contained 3 bases not matched to a gene. Germline V gives CDR1 SGDLS, CDR2 YYNGEE. CDR3 loop: CASSVALAGGEDTQYF. In DNA, the CDR3 is TGTGCCAGCAGCGTAGCACTAGCGGGGGGGGAAGATACGCAGTATTTT.

The chain uses TRBV18 and TRBJ2-7, with D perhaps matching TRBD1 (6 bases). V dropped 3 bases and J dropped 3 bases, with 12 bases sitting between them. CDR1 and CDR2 from the germline V gene are KGHSH and LQKENI. This CDR3 has 14 amino acids. In nucleotides, the CDR3 is TGTGCCAGCTCACCCCAGGACAGCCGCTACGAGCAGTACTTC. It codes for CASSPQDSRYEQYF. Full variable domain (outside the CDR3, taken from reference TRBV18 and TRBJ2-7): NAGVMQNPRHLVRRRGQEARLRCSPMKGHSHVYWYRQLPEEGLKFMVYLQKENIIDESGMPKERFSAEFPKEGPSILRIQQVVRGDSAAYFCASSPQDSRYEQYFGPGTRLTVT.

This clone showed up just a few times. The chain's CDR3 is CASSRSGPVPEAFF. CDR3 coding DNA: TGCGCCAGCAGTCGGTCAGGGCCAGTCCCTGAAGCTTTCTTT. V is TRBV5-1 and J is TRBJ1-1, with D perhaps matching TRBD1 (5 bases). Germline lookup yields CDR1 SGHRS and CDR2 YFSETQ. This CDR3 has 14 amino acids. V was pared by 5 bases and J by 6 bases, with 17 bases between.

The chain combines TRBV18 with TRBJ1-1; no definite D call. From germline, CDR1 is KGHSH and CDR2 LQKENI. V was trimmed by 3 bases and J by 0 bases, leaving 14 bases between them. The CDR3 length is 16 residues. The CDR3 DNA reads TGTGCCAGCTCACCCCTCAGTCAGGTGATGAACACTGAAGCTTTCTTT. As protein: CASSPLSQVMNTEAFF.

The genes are TRBV7-2 and TRBJ2-6; TRBD1 matches at 9 bases. V lost 5 bases, J lost 0 bases, and 11 bases stayed unmatched. CDR1 SGHTA and CDR2 FQGNSA come from the germline V gene. CDR3 length: 19 residues. CDR3 sequence reads: CASSIRDRATFSGANVLTF. The DNA of the CDR3 is TGTGCCAGCAGCATCCGGGACAGGGCTACTTTCTCTGGGGCCAACGTCCTGACTTTC.

The chain links TRBV27 to TRBJ1-2, with TRBD1 matching 7 bases. Germline trimming cut 5 bases from V and 8 bases from J; bases unmatched to any gene: 11. Germline V lookup: CDR1 MNHEY, CDR2 SMNVEV (reference sequence). CDR3 length: 14 residues. CDR3 bases: TGTGCCAGCAGTCAGGGGGTGACCCCCCGGGGCTACACCTTC. It specifies CASSQGVTPRGYTF.

The rearrangement links TRBV14 to TRBJ2-7, with D unclear. From germline, CDR1 is SGHDN and CDR2 FVKESK. CDR3 length: 12 amino acids. Between the trimmed V and J ends, which lost 1 base and 9 bases, there was a span of 10 bases. As DNA, the CDR3 is TGTGCCAGCAGCCAAGTTTTCATCGGGCAGTACTTC. This codes for CASSQVFIGQYF.

The chain has TRBV6-2 or TRBV6-3 and TRBJ2-2, with TRBD1 matching over 7 bases. CDR3 length equals 14 residues. The germline gives CDR1 MNHEY, CDR2 SVGEGT. V lost 5 bases to trimming and J lost 4 bases; unmatched junction nucleotides: 4. CDR3 region: CASSRQGGTGELFF. In DNA, the CDR3 is TGTGCCAGCAGTCGACAGGGTGGCACCGGGGAGCTGTTTTTT.